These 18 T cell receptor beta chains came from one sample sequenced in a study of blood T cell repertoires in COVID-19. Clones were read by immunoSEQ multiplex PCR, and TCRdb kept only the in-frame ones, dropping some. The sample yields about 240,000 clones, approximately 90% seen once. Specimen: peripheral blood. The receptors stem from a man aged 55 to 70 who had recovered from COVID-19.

For the CDR3, the DNA is TGTGCCAGCAGTTTCCAGGACGCAGGCGGGAACACCATATATTTT. Translated: CASSFQDAGGNTIYF. J is TRBJ1-3 and V is TRBV2; D not certain. The V end was cut by 5 bases, the J end by 7 bases, with 18 bases between. Germline lookup yields CDR1 SNHLY and CDR2 FYNNEI. The CDR3 has 15 amino acids.

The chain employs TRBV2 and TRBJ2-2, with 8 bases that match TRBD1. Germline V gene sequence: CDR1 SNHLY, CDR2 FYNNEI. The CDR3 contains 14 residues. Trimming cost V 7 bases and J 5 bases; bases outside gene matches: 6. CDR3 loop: CASKGQGETGELFF. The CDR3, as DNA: TGTGCCAGCAAAGGACAGGGTGAGACCGGGGAGCTGTTTTTT.

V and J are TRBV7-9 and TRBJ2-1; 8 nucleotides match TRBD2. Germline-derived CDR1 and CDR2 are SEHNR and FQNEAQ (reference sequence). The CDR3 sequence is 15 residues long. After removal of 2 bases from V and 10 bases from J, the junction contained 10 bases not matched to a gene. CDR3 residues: CASSLQTSGLGEQFF. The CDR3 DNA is TGTGCCAGCAGCTTACAAACTAGCGGACTCGGGGAGCAGTTCTTC.

CDR3 DNA sequence: TGTGCCAGCAGCCAACTCAGGGGACAGACCACCGGGGAGCTGTTTTTT. Amino acids: CASSQLRGQTTGELFF. The genes are TRBV3-1 (or the pseudogene TRBV3-2) and TRBJ2-2; 7 bases are shared with TRBD1. The CDR3 is 16 residues long. The germline gives CDR1 LGHDT, CDR2 YNNKEL (reference sequence). The junction had 7 bases not matched to a gene; V was cut back by 2 bases and J by 4 bases.

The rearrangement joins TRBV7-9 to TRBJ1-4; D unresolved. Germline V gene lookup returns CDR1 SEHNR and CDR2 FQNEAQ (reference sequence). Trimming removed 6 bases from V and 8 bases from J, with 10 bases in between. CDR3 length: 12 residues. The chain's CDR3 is CASRPPREKLFF. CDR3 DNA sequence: TGTGCCAGCAGACCCCCGCGGGAAAAACTGTTTTTT.

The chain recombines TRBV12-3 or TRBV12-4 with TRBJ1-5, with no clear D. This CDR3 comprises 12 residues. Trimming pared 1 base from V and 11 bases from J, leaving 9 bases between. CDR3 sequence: CASSLGIVAQHF. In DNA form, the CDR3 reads TGTGCCAGCAGTTTAGGAATAGTGGCCCAGCATTTT.

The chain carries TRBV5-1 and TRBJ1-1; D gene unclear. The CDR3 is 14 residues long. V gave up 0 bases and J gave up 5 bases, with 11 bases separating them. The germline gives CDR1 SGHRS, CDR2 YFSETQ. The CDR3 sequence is CASSLEHPITEAFF. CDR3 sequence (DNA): TGCGCCAGCAGCTTGGAGCACCCGATTACTGAAGCTTTCTTT.

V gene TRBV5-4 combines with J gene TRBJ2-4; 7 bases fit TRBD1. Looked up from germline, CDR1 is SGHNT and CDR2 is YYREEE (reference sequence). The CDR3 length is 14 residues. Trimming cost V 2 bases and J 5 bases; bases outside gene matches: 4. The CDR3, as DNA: TGTGCCAGCAGCTTAAGGGGGCCTGAAAACATTCAGTACTTC. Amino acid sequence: CASSLRGPENIQYF.

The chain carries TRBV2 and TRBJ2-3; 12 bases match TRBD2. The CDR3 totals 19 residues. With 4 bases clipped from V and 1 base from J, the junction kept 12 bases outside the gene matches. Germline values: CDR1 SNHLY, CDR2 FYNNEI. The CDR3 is CASSGVYLAGGLGTDTQYF. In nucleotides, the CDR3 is TGTGCCAGCAGTGGGGTTTACCTAGCGGGGGGGCTGGGCACAGATACGCAGTATTTT.

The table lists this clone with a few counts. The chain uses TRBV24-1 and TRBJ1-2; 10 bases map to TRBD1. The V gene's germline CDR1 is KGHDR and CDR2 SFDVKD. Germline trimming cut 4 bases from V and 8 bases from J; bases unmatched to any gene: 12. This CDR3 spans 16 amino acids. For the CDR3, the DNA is TGTGCCACCAGTGACCGAGGGCGGGACAGGGGACGCGGCTACACCTTC. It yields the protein CATSDRGRDRGRGYTF.

CDR3 DNA: TGTGCCAGCAGTCCTTACCCTCGTACGGGACAGGGAAGCTCAGGGGCCAACGTCCTGACTTTC. Protein sequence: CASSPYPRTGQGSSGANVLTF. The rearrangement joins TRBV6-6 to TRBJ2-6; TRBD1 matches at 9 bases. The CDR3 runs 21 residues. Trimming removed 5 bases from V and 4 bases from J; junction bases left unmatched: 21. Per germline, CDR1 MNHNY and CDR2 SVGAGI (reference sequence).

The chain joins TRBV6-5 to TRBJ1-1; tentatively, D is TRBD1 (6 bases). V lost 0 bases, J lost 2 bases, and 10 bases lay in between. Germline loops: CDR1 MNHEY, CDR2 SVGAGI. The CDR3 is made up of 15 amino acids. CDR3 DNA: TGTGCCAGCAGTTACTCTGGGGGGGGCAACACTGAAGCTTTCTTT. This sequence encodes CASSYSGGGNTEAFF.

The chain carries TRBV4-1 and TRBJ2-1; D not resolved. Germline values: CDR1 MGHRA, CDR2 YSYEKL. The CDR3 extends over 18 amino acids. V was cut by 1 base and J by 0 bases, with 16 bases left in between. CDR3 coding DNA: TGCGCCAGCAGCCAAGGGGCAGAGATGGGTACCTCCTACAATGAGCAGTTCTTC. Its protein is CASSQGAEMGTSYNEQFF.

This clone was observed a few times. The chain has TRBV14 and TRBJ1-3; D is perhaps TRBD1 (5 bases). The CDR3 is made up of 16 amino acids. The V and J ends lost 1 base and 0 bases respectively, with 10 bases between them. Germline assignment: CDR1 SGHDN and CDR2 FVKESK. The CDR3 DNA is TGTGCCAGCAGCCAAGGGAGCCAGGGCTCTGGAAACACCATATATTTT. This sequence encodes CASSQGSQGSGNTIYF.

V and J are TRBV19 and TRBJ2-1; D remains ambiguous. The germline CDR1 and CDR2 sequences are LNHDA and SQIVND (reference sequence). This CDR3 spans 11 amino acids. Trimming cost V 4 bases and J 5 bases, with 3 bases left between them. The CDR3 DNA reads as TGTGCCAGTAGTACCAACAATGAGCAGTTCTTC. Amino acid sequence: CASSTNNEQFF.

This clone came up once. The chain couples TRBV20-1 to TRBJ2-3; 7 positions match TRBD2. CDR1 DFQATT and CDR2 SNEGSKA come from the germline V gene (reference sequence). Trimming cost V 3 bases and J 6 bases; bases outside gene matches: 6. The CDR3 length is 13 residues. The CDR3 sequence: CSASGGGRDTQYF. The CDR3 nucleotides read TGCAGTGCTAGTGGCGGGGGAAGGGATACGCAGTATTTT.

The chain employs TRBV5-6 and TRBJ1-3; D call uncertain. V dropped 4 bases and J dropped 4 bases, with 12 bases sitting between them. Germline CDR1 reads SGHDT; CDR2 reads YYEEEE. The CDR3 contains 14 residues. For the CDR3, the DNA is TGTGCCAGCAGCGCGGGAAAAAACGGAAACACCATATATTTT. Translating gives CASSAGKNGNTIYF.

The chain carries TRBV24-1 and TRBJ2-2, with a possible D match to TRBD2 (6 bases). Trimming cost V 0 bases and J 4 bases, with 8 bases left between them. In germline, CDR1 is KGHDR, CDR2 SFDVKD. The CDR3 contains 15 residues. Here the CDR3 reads CATSDLGGITGELFF. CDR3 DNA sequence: TGTGCCACCAGTGATTTGGGGGGGATCACCGGGGAGCTGTTTTTT.